A selection of T cell receptor beta chains follows, all from one sample in a study of shared clonotypes between healthy human individuals. Produced via immunoSEQ multiplex PCR; TCRdb's table is partial and in-frame only. In the table there are under 650,000 clones, 95% to 97% of which are singletons. Sequences were obtained from naive CD4+ T cells sorted from blood. All receptors derive from a woman aged 25 to 39 in good health. Both conserved end residues are part of each CDR3. Fields, in order: D gene, V gene, J gene, clone size, CDR3 DNA, CDR3 protein. D genes are given only for firm matches. Size tells how often a clone was seen (once, few, many) or the class of an expanded clone, and some rows leave it out.

d_gene: .
v_gene: TRBV5-1
j_gene: TRBJ2-1
abundance: once
CDR3nt: TGCGCCAGCAGCTTGAGGTTGGGGGGCGGTCGGAACAATGAGCAGTTCTTC
CDR3aa: CASSLRLGGGRNNEQFF

d_gene: .
v_gene: TRBV6-5
j_gene: TRBJ1-5
abundance: .
CDR3nt: TGTGCCAGCCACCCAGGCCATAGCAATCAGCCCCAGCATTTT
CDR3aa: CASHPGHSNQPQHF

d_gene: .
v_gene: TRBV5-1
j_gene: TRBJ1-1
abundance: .
CDR3nt: TGCGCCAGCAGCTTGGGTTTGCGGGGGCGCGGGGATGAAGCTTTCTTT
CDR3aa: CASSLGLRGRGDEAFF

d_gene: .
v_gene: TRBV2
j_gene: TRBJ2-7
abundance: .
CDR3nt: TGTGCCAGCAGTCGTAGACTACAGAGCTCCTACGAGCAGTACTTC
CDR3aa: CASSRRLQSSYEQYF

d_gene: .
v_gene: TRBV5-1
j_gene: TRBJ2-7
abundance: .
CDR3nt: TGCGCCAGCAGCTTGGGCGGATCGGGATCCCTCTACGAGCAGTACTTC
CDR3aa: CASSLGGSGSLYEQYF

d_gene: TRBD2
v_gene: TRBV4-1
j_gene: TRBJ2-7
abundance: .
CDR3nt: TGCGCCAGCAGCCTCCGGTGGGGCGGTAGCGGGAGGAAGTACGAGCAGTACTTC
CDR3aa: CASSLRWGGSGRKYEQYF

d_gene: TRBD2
v_gene: TRBV2
j_gene: TRBJ2-3
abundance: .
CDR3nt: TGTGCCAGCAGTGTGACTAGCGCGGCTGTACCAGGGACGCAGTATTTT
CDR3aa: CASSVTSAAVPGTQYF

d_gene: TRBD2
v_gene: TRBV28
j_gene: TRBJ2-7
abundance: .
CDR3nt: TGTGCCAGCACCCAAGCGGGGGCGGTTAATGCCGAGCAGTACTTC
CDR3aa: CASTQAGAVNAEQYF

d_gene: TRBD1
v_gene: TRBV10-3
j_gene: TRBJ1-1
abundance: .
CDR3nt: TGTGCCATCAGTGTGGTACAGGGGGACACTGAAGCTTTCTTT
CDR3aa: CAISVVQGDTEAFF

d_gene: .
v_gene: TRBV10-2
j_gene: TRBJ1-2
abundance: .
CDR3nt: TGCGCCAGCAGTGGTTTGGGCACTAGTTTAAGCTACACCTTC
CDR3aa: CASSGLGTSLSYTF

d_gene: .
v_gene: TRBV29-1
j_gene: TRBJ2-7
abundance: .
CDR3nt: TGCAGCGTTGGGGGTGGGAGTCTCTACGAGCAGTACTTC
CDR3aa: CSVGGGSLYEQYF

d_gene: .
v_gene: TRBV10-3
j_gene: TRBJ2-3
abundance: .
CDR3nt: TGTGCCATCAGTGAGTCTACTAGCACAGATACGCAGTATTTT
CDR3aa: CAISESTSTDTQYF

d_gene: .
v_gene: TRBV10-2
j_gene: TRBJ2-7
abundance: .
CDR3nt: TGCGCCAGCAGTGGAAGTTCCCCCTACGAGCAGTACTTC
CDR3aa: CASSGSSPYEQYF

d_gene: TRBD1
v_gene: TRBV28
j_gene: TRBJ1-1
abundance: .
CDR3nt: TGTGCCAGCAGTTCCGGGACAGAGAACACTGAAGCTTTCTTT
CDR3aa: CASSSGTENTEAFF

d_gene: TRBD1
v_gene: TRBV7-6
j_gene: TRBJ1-1
abundance: once
CDR3nt: TGTGCCAGCAGCCCGGGGGGACAGGGGATCACTGAAGCTTTCTTT
CDR3aa: CASSPGGQGITEAFF

d_gene: TRBD1
v_gene: TRBV19
j_gene: TRBJ2-7
abundance: .
CDR3nt: TGTGCCAGTAGCCTGGGAACAAGGACAGGGACCACCTACGAGCAGTACTTC
CDR3aa: CASSLGTRTGTTYEQYF

d_gene: .
v_gene: TRBV5-4
j_gene: TRBJ1-1
abundance: .
CDR3nt: TGTGCCAGCAGCTCGAATCAGGGAACGAACACTGAAGCTTTCTTT
CDR3aa: CASSSNQGTNTEAFF

d_gene: .
v_gene: TRBV4-2
j_gene: TRBJ2-6
abundance: .
CDR3nt: TGTGCCAGCAGCTCCTACGCTGGGGCCAACGTCCTGACTTTC
CDR3aa: CASSSYAGANVLTF

d_gene: TRBD2
v_gene: TRBV4-1
j_gene: TRBJ2-7
abundance: .
CDR3nt: TGCGCCAGCAGCCAAGCCGGGACTAGCGGGCTGCGGGAGCAGTACTTC
CDR3aa: CASSQAGTSGLREQYF

d_gene: .
v_gene: TRBV6-5
j_gene: TRBJ2-5
abundance: .
CDR3nt: TGTGCCAGCAGTTACTCGCCCGACATTTACCAAGAGACCCAGTACTTC
CDR3aa: CASSYSPDIYQETQYF

d_gene: .
v_gene: TRBV2
j_gene: TRBJ2-6
abundance: .
CDR3nt: TGTGCCAGCATGGGGGTATCCGGGGCCAACGTCCTGACTTTC
CDR3aa: CASMGVSGANVLTF

d_gene: TRBD2
v_gene: TRBV28
j_gene: TRBJ2-7
abundance: .
CDR3nt: TGTGCCAGCACCGTGACTAGCGGGTACGAGCAGTACTTC
CDR3aa: CASTVTSGYEQYF

d_gene: TRBD1
v_gene: TRBV5-4
j_gene: TRBJ2-4
abundance: .
CDR3nt: TGTGCCAGCAGTTTACAGGGGGGTGGAAAGAACATTCAGTACTTC
CDR3aa: CASSLQGGGKNIQYF

d_gene: .
v_gene: TRBV5-1
j_gene: TRBJ2-6
abundance: .
CDR3nt: TGCGCCAGCAGCCCAGGCTCCTCTGGGGCCAACGTCCTGACTTTC
CDR3aa: CASSPGSSGANVLTF

d_gene: TRBD2
v_gene: TRBV5-1
j_gene: TRBJ2-1
abundance: .
CDR3nt: TGCGCCAGCAGCTTGGACGGGGGTACTAGCGGGAGAGGTAATGAGCAGTTCTTC
CDR3aa: CASSLDGGTSGRGNEQFF

d_gene: TRBD1
v_gene: TRBV2
j_gene: TRBJ2-7
abundance: .
CDR3nt: TGTGCCAGCAGTGGAGGACAGGGGTCCTACGAGCAGTACTTC
CDR3aa: CASSGGQGSYEQYF